The 20 T cell receptor beta chains listed next were all sequenced from one sample in a study of OX40 agonist ivuxolimab in advanced cancers. Profiled with immunoSEQ multiplex PCR; TCRdb holds only in-frame clones, not every one. The sample holds about 71,000 clones, under 80% seen once. The input for sequencing was CD4+ or CD8+ T cells sorted from blood, taken in a trial of the OX40 agonist ivuxolimab. These receptors all come from an adult with an advanced solid tumor such as melanoma, head and neck, liver or kidney cancer.

This sequence joins TRBV27 and TRBJ2-5, with 11 nucleotides matching TRBD1. V shed 7 bases and J 1 base; nucleotides not matched to a gene: 8. Germline CDR1 MNHEY, CDR2 SMNVEV (reference sequence). The CDR3 is 16 amino acids. Here the CDR3 reads CASNRRGTGGQETQYF. DNA of the CDR3: TGTGCCAGCAACCGACGGGGGACAGGGGGCCAAGAGACCCAGTACTTC.

V usage is TRBV6-5 and J usage is TRBJ2-7, with 8 bases lining up with TRBD1. The V and J ends lost 2 bases and 2 bases, in that order; junction bases with no gene match: 8. This CDR3 contains 16 residues. The germline gives CDR1 MNHEY, CDR2 SVGAGI. The CDR3 nucleotides read TGTGCCAGCAGTTACCCAAGAGGACAGGGAACCTACGAGCAGTACTTC. This codes for CASSYPRGQGTYEQYF.

This chain links TRBV5-3 with TRBJ1-2; D unresolved. TRBV5-3 is reported as an ORF; its role is uncertain. Trimming shortened V by 1 base and J by 14 bases, and 18 bases separated the two germline ends. The CDR3 loop spans 13 amino acids. For the CDR3, the DNA is TGTGCCAGAAGCTTGAAAACCTCCACCAGGCGGACCTTC. Its translation: CARSLKTSTRRTF.

The chain carries TRBV6-1 and TRBJ1-6; D unresolved. Germline V CDR1 and CDR2: MNHNS, SASEGT. This CDR3 is 13 amino acids long. Trimming took 1 base from V and 5 from J, leaving 3 bases between them. The CDR3 protein is CASSEVDNSPLHF. CDR3 DNA: TGTGCCAGCAGTGAAGTCGATAATTCACCCCTCCACTTT.

The V gene is TRBV18, the J gene TRBJ1-2; 7 nucleotides line up with TRBD1. The V gene end was trimmed by 3 bases and the J gene end by 0 bases; junction bases not matched to a gene: 1. From germline, CDR1 is KGHSH and CDR2 LQKENI. CDR3 length: 14 amino acids. The CDR3 sequence is CASSPDRTNYGYTF. The DNA of the CDR3 is TGTGCCAGCTCACCGGACAGGACTAACTATGGCTACACCTTC.

This chain links TRBV2 with TRBJ1-5; D might be TRBD1 (5 bases). This CDR3 comprises 13 residues. Trimming left V 7 bases short and J 10 bases short, with 17 bases between. Germline CDR1 is SNHLY and CDR2 is FYNNEI. This CDR3 is CASTEGPRGPQHF. Written as DNA, the CDR3 is TGTGCCAGCACCGAGGGGCCCCGCGGACCCCAGCATTTT.

The chain employs TRBV27 and TRBJ2-1; no reliable D call. The CDR3 consists of 15 residues. Germline loops: CDR1 MNHEY, CDR2 SMNVEV (reference sequence). Deletions cut 3 bases from V and 12 bases from J, with 21 bases between. Here the CDR3 DNA reads TGTGCCAGCAGTTTCCAGGCGTTCAATCCCCACCGGCAGTTCTTC. As protein: CASSFQAFNPHRQFF.

This clone was found once. The CDR3 is CASSPTGAGQINAYEQYF. CDR3 nucleotide sequence: TGTGCCAGCAGCCCAACGGGGGCGGGACAGATAAACGCCTACGAGCAGTACTTC. The genes are TRBV7-2 and TRBJ2-5, with D perhaps TRBD1 (7 bases). Judging by the DNA end, TRBJ2-7 fits better; the J call may be wrong. CDR3 length: 18 amino acids. The germline V gene encodes CDR1 SGHTA and CDR2 FQGNSA.

This chain joins TRBV12-1 and TRBJ1-1; TRBD1 is the table's D call, not checked against the DNA. TRBV12-1 is reported as a pseudogene. There are 16 residues in the CDR3. CDR3 residues: CASPTGTGEGNTEAFF. For the CDR3, the DNA is TGTGCCAGCCCAACCGGGACAGGGGAAGGGAACACTGAAGCTTTCTTT.

The CDR3: CASSLGRGNQPQHF. CDR3 coding DNA: TGTGCCAGCAGCTTAGGACGTGGGAATCAGCCCCAGCATTTT. V is TRBV5-6 and J is TRBJ1-5; D is undetermined. There are 14 residues in the CDR3. Germline CDR1 reads SGHDT; CDR2 reads YYEEEE. V lost 2 bases and J lost 4, with 10 bases in between.

J is TRBJ2-6 and V is TRBV4-1, with D tentatively TRBD1 (5 bases). This CDR3 has 17 amino acids. CDR1 is MGHRA, CDR2 YSYEKL, per germline. Deletions cut 2 bases from V and 0 bases from J, with 11 bases between. CDR3 residues: CASSQQGSHSGANVLTF. In DNA, the CDR3 is TGCGCCAGCAGCCAACAGGGATCCCACTCTGGGGCCAACGTCCTGACTTTC.

The rearrangement uses TRBV7-9 and TRBJ2-2; 9 positions agree with TRBD1. Germline lookup yields CDR1 SEHNR and CDR2 FQNEAQ (reference sequence). V lost 1 base and J lost 4; bases outside the gene matches: 1. The CDR3 runs to 15 residues. The CDR3 coding sequence is TGTGCCAGCAGCTTAGGACAGGGGGTCACCGGGGAGCTGTTTTTT. Translation: CASSLGQGVTGELFF. The full variable domain, in which reference TRBV7-9 and TRBJ2-2 provide the parts outside the CDR3, is DTGVSQNPRHKITKRGQNVTFRCDPISEHNRLYWYRQTLGQGPEFLTYFQNEAQLEKSRLLSDRFSAERPKGSFSTLEIQRTEQGDSAMYLCASSLGQGVTGELFFGEGSRLTVL.

A few counts support this clone. The rearrangement uses TRBV30 and TRBJ1-2; D call uncertain. V was shortened by 1 base and J by 0 bases, with 6 bases between the two germline ends. CDR3 length equals 13 residues. In germline, CDR1 is GTSNPN, CDR2 SVGIG (reference sequence). CDR3 coding DNA: TGTGCCTGGAGTGCCCGCGCTAACTATGGCTACACCTTC. Its translation is CAWSARANYGYTF. The variable domain in full, completed from reference TRBV30 and TRBJ1-2, reads SQTIHQWPATLVQPVGSPLSLECTVEGTSNPNLYWYRQAAGRGLQLLFYSVGIGQISSEVPQNLSASRPQDRQFILSSKKLLLSDSGFYLCAWSARANYGYTFGSGTRLTVV.

J is TRBJ2-1 and V is TRBV5-1; 12 nucleotides line up with TRBD2. This CDR3 has 17 residues. V was pared by 2 bases and J by 6 bases, with 9 bases of the junction left unmatched. Germline CDR1 reads SGHRS; CDR2 reads YFSETQ. In DNA form, the CDR3 reads TGCGCCAGCAGCTTTGGGGAAACTAGCGGGAGGAGCAATGAGCAGTTCTTC. Amino acids: CASSFGETSGRSNEQFF.

The gene calls are TRBV15 and TRBJ1-1, with a tentative D call TRBD1 (6 bases). Germline V gene lookup returns CDR1 LNHNV and CDR2 YYDKDF (reference sequence). CDR3 size: 14 residues. Trimming shortened V by 8 bases and J by 2 bases, and 15 bases separated the two germline ends. In DNA form, the CDR3 reads TGTGCCACCCGCCAGGGGCTATTAAACACTGAAGCTTTCTTT. Residues: CATRQGLLNTEAFF.

V is TRBV28 and J is TRBJ1-5, with 7 positions matching TRBD1. The germline V gene encodes CDR1 MDHEN and CDR2 SYDVKM. The CDR3 consists of 15 residues. V lost 7 bases to trimming and J lost 2 bases; unmatched junction nucleotides: 8. The CDR3 nucleotides read TGTGCCAGCAAGATGGGAGGGGGCGGCAATCAGCCCCAGCATTTT. Translating gives CASKMGGGGNQPQHF.

This chain connects TRBV2 to TRBJ1-4; unclear D gene. CDR1 is SNHLY and CDR2 is FYNNEI in the germline V gene. The CDR3 totals 13 residues. Trimming stripped 8 bases from V and 5 bases from J, with 12 bases between. Here the CDR3 reads CASRLTENEKLFF. In nucleotides, the CDR3 is TGTGCCAGCCGTCTAACAGAGAATGAAAAACTGTTTTTT.

The chain is built from TRBV11-2 and TRBJ1-5, with D hard to call. V lost 0 bases, J lost 9 bases, and 9 bases lay in between. This CDR3 contains 13 residues. Germline V gene data show CDR1 as SGHAT and CDR2 as FQNNGV. This CDR3 is CASSLDLVGPQHF. The DNA for the CDR3 is TGTGCCAGCAGCTTAGATCTGGTTGGGCCCCAGCATTTT.

The chain uses TRBV7-8 and TRBJ2-2, with unresolved D. This CDR3 spans 12 amino acids. Trimming pared 3 bases from V and 5 bases from J, leaving 4 bases between. Germline values: CDR1 SGHVS, CDR2 FQNEAQ. CDR3 protein: CASSFMTGELFF. As DNA, the CDR3 is TGTGCCAGCAGCTTTATGACCGGGGAGCTGTTTTTT.

The gene calls are TRBV7-2 and TRBJ2-7, with D unclear. The CDR3 is 12 amino acids. V lost 1 base to trimming and J lost 5 bases, with 6 bases between them. CDR1 is SGHTA, CDR2 FQGNSA, per germline. The CDR3 bases are TGTGCCAGCAGCTTAGATTTCGACGAGCAGTACTTC. This encodes CASSLDFDEQYF.